This TCR beta chain is from a study of T cell clonotyping in hematopoietic cell transplantation. Sequencing was performed with immunoSEQ multiplex PCR; in TCRdb, only in-frame clones are kept and a portion is missing. This sample yields some 16,000 clones, of which 93% are seen a single time; about 2% belongs to the top ten. This clone occurred once. Its antigen is still unknown. Findings of the study overall: Recipient TCR diversity dropped after transplant; expanded clonotypes rose from day 30 to 180. Without cell sorting, CD4 versus CD8 contributions remain unresolved.

Time point specified: recipient sample about 28 days before transplant, after cytoreduction. This CDR3 has 11 amino acids. Per germline, CDR1 GTSNPN and CDR2 SVGIG (reference sequence). V was shortened by 4 bases and J by 5 bases, with 8 bases between the two germline ends. This receptor was identified in a man younger than 35 with biphenotypic leukemia. Some clones in this sample may be carry-over from other donors' samples. Specimen: peripheral blood mononuclear cells, collected before stem cell transplant. The V call is TRBV30, the J call TRBJ2-5; D ambiguous. CDR3: CAWKGIETQYF. DNA of the CDR3: TGTGCCTGGAAAGGGATTGAGACCCAGTACTTC. Filled out from reference TRBV30 and TRBJ2-5, the complete variable domain reads SQTIHQWPATLVQPVGSPLSLECTVEGTSNPNLYWYRQAAGRGLQLLFYSVGIGQISSEVPQNLSASRPQDRQFILSSKKLLLSDSGFYLCAWKGIETQYFGPGTRLLVL.